This T cell receptor beta chain was retrieved from a study of blood T cell repertoires in COVID-19 (dated by TCRdb to between 2020 and 2021). Regarding the complete study: Collaborator samples came from the United States, Italy and Spain and covered acute and convalescent phases of COVID-19. The prospective study material was composed of cDNA or gDNA derived from T cells, B-cell-depleted T cells, or PBMCs. The repertoires were made available in a free public database intended to serve as a resource for research on the immune response to SARS-CoV-2. The sample metadata nearly always contained a de-identified subject ID, COVID-19 status, age in years and sex. Samples came from the ongoing ImmuneRACE study (first 160 participants) plus 1,254 subjects from 6 global collaborators. Subjects who had been exposed to COVID-19, were actively infected with it, or had recovered from it provided the deeply sampled blood TCRbeta repertoires that made up the dataset. Where available, HLA class I and class II types were taken from metadata supplied by the sample provider and were not determined by assay-based typing.

TCRbeta CDR3 regions were amplified from genomic DNA by means of the immunoSEQ Assay, a bias-controlled multiplex PCR. Regarding the original processing steps: Nucleated cell counts per sample were estimated from amplification of reference gene primers within the assay. To quantify the absolute abundance of each unique TCRbeta CDR3 rearrangement, sequence reads were collapsed and filtered. For each sample, productive Simpson clonality was calculated by taking the square root of Simpson's diversity index across productive rearrangements. TCRdb provides this immuneACCESS table in a form limited to in-frame rearrangements. Some clones are lacking; in checked studies, under half of them reflect an unresolved V gene, and why the rest are absent is not known. The V and J calls and clone size come from that table; D and trimming were worked out from the DNA. The sample table holds 350,000 or so clones, of which 88% were seen once. The biggest ten clones account for just over 1% of the sample.

Participants in the prospective study were enrolled through a virtual design, were aged about 18 to 90 years, and lived in 24 United States geographic areas. In the prospective study, cohorts were assigned on the basis of participant-reported clinical history obtained from a screening survey and a study questionnaire. Exposed participants had been in contact with someone with a PCR-confirmed or clinician-diagnosed COVID-19 case within 2 weeks of study entry. In the prospective study, whole blood, serum and a nasopharyngeal or oropharyngeal swab were collected from each participant by mobile phlebotomists. Additional blood draws and questionnaires over a 2-month period could optionally be provided by prospective study participants. Before DNA extraction, blood samples from the prospective study were shipped at room temperature or frozen. This clone has only a few counts. The clone's antigen remains unknown. No much larger clonotype is one base removed from it; base qualities were not supplied.

V trim: 3 bases; J trim: 6 bases; unmatched bases: 5. The CDR3 runs 15 amino acids, cysteine and phenylalanine included. Only the CDR3 DNA stays, 45 bases, in frame from base 1. CDR1 and CDR2 are drawn from the germline V gene: KGHDR, SFDVKD. The investigation overall reported the following: The amount of clinical and demographic metadata varied by source and participant and was provided uncurated.

The rearrangement joined TRBV24-1 to TRBJ1-5, and TRBD1 aligns with 9 junction nucleotides. The sequencing input was PBMCs or T cells enriched from blood (not recorded which). The sequence came from a woman in her twenties or thirties who had been exposed to COVID-19. The DNA reads as follows: TGTGCCACCAGTGATGTTACAGGGGGCTTTCAGCCCCAGCATTTT. This encodes CATSDVTGGFQPQHF.